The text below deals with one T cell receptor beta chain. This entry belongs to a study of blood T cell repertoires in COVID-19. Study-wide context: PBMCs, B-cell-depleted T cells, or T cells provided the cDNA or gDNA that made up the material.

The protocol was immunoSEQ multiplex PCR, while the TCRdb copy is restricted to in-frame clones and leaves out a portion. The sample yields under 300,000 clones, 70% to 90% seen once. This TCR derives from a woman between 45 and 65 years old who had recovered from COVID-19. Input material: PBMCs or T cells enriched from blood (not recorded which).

The CDR3 DNA reads TGTGCCATCAGTGAGGGATTAGGGCAGGGGATCTCCTACAATGAGCAGTTCTTC. This encodes CAISEGLGQGISYNEQFF. The chain has TRBV10-3 and TRBJ2-1, with D possibly matching TRBD1 (6 bases). Looked up from germline, CDR1 is ENHRY and CDR2 is SYGVKD. There are 18 residues in the CDR3. V dropped 2 bases and J dropped 0 bases, with 17 bases sitting between them.